This T cell receptor (beta chain) was found in a study of control samples from healthy donors and cancer patients. TCRdb's copy holds only in-frame clones and misses some; the assay was immunoSEQ multiplex PCR. The sample shows around 14,000 clones, approximately 80% of them seen only once. The J segment lost 4 bases and the V segment lost 3 bases, leaving 12 bases of the junction unmatched. CDR1 is SGHDT, CDR2 YYEEEE, per germline. This CDR3 spans 17 amino acids. The chain carries TRBV5-6 and TRBJ2-7; 11 nucleotides line up with TRBD1. The clonotype comes from a female donor with lung cancer. What was sequenced was formalin-fixed, paraffin-embedded tissue. The CDR3 here is CASSSPTRTGGRYEQYF. The CDR3 DNA sequence: TGTGCCAGCAGCTCGCCAACCCGGACAGGGGGCAGGTACGAGCAGTACTTC.